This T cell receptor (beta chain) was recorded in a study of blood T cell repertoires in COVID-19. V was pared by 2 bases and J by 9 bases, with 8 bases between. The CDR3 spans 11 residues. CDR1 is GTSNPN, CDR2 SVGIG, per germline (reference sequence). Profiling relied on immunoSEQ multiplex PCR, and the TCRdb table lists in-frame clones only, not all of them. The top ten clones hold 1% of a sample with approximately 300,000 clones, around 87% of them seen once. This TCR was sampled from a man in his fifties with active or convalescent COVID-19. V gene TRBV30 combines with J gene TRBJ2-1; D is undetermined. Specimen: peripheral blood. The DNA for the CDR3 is TGTGCCTGGAGTCCAACGGTTGAGCAGTTCTTC. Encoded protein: CAWSPTVEQFF.